The T cell receptor beta chain under discussion was sequenced for a study of shared clonotypes between healthy human individuals. Study as a whole: Donors, aged 18 to 49, were a couple of women and a few men. Study-wide findings and caveats: Generally, naive subsets (rather than memory subsets) showed larger estimated richness. Collection of samples was limited to blood; tissue repertoires likely differ.

Within Nashville, Tennessee resided all donors, each a Caucasian adult. For this clone: What it binds is unknown.

Produced via immunoSEQ multiplex PCR; TCRdb's table is partial and in-frame only. The sample records 2 million to 2.5 million clones, 85% to 95% being singletons. Per germline, CDR1 SGHNT and CDR2 YYREEE (reference sequence). This CDR3 region has 15 residues. Trimming removed 1 base at V and 1 base at J, with 11 bases between. This sequence was found in a young man in good health. Some clones in this sample may be carry-over from other donors' samples. The specimen was naive CD4+ T cells from PBMCs. Subset of the sample: CD45RA+ positively selected. The genes are TRBV5-4 and TRBJ1-1; no definite D call. The CDR3 DNA is TGTGCCAGCAGCTTGTATTCGGGTCGGAACACTGAAGCTTTCTTT. This translates into CASSLYSGRNTEAFF.